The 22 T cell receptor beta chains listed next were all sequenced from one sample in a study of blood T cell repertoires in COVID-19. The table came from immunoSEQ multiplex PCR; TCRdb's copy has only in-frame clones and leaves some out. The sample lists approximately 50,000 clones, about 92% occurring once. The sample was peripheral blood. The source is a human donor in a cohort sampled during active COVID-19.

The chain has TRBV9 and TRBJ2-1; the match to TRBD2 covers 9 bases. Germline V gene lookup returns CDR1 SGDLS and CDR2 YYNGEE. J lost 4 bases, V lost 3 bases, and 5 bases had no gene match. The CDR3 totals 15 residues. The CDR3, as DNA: TGTGCCAGCAGCGCTACTAGCGGGCAATACAATGAGCAGTTCTTC. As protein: CASSATSGQYNEQFF.

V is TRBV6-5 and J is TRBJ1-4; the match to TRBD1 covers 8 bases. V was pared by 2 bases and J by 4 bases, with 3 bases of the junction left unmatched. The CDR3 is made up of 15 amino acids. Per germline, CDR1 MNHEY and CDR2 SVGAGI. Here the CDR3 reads CASSYGRGRNEKLFF. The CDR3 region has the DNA TGTGCCAGCAGTTACGGCAGGGGGCGTAATGAAAAACTGTTTTTT.

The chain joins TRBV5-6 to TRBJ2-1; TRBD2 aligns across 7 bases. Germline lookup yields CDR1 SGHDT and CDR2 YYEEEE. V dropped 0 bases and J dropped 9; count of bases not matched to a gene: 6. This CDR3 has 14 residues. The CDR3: CASSLDWGGSEQFF. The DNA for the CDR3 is TGTGCCAGCAGCTTGGATTGGGGCGGGAGTGAGCAGTTCTTC.

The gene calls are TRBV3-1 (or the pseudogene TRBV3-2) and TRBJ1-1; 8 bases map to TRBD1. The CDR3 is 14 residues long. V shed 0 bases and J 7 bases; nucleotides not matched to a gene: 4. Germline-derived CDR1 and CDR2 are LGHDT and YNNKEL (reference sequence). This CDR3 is CASSQEGTGGEAFF. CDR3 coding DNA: TGTGCCAGCAGCCAAGAAGGGACAGGCGGTGAAGCTTTCTTT.

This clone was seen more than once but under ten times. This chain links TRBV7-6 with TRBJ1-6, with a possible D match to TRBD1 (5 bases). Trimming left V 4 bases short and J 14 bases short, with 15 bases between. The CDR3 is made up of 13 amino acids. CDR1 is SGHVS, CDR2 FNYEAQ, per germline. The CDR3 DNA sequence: TGTGCCAGCAGCTCGGGGTGGGGGGATACCCTCCACTTT. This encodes CASSSGWGDTLHF.

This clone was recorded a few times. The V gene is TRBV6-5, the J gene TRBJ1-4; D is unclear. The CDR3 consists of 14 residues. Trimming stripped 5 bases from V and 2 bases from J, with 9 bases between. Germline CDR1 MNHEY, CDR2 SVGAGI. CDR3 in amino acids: CASSTQATNEKLFF. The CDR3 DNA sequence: TGTGCCAGCAGTACCCAGGCGACTAATGAAAAACTGTTTTTT.

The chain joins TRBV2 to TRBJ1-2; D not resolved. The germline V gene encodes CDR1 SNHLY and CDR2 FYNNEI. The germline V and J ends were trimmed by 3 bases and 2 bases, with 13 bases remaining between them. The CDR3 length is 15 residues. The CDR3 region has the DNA TGTGCCAGCAGTGACGGAGGGAGTAGAAACTATGGCTACACCTTC. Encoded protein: CASSDGGSRNYGYTF.

The CDR3 spells CASSRIGMTGTSGSRAGELFF. As DNA, the CDR3 is TGCGCCAGCAGCCGTATTGGAATGACCGGGACTAGCGGGAGTAGGGCCGGGGAGCTGTTTTTT. This chain uses TRBV5-1 with TRBJ2-2, with 14 bases identical to TRBD2. V was clipped by 4 bases and J by 6 bases; unmatched bases: 20. Germline values: CDR1 SGHRS, CDR2 YFSETQ. The CDR3 totals 21 residues.

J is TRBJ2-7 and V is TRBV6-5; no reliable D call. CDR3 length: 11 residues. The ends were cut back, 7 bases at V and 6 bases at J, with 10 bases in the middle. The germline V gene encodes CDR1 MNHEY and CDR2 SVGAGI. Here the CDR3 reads CASTHGPEQYV. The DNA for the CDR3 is TGTGCCAGCACCCACGGTCCCGAGCAGTACGTC.

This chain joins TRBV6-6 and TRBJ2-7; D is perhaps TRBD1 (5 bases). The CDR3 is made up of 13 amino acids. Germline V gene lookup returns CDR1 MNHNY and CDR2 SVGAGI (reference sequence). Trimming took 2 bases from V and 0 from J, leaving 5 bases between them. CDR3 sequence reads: CASSYDSSYEQYV. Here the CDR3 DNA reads TGTGCCAGCAGTTACGACAGCTCCTACGAGCAGTACGTC.

The CDR3 is CAWTSGRSGKETQYF. CDR3 DNA sequence: TGTGCCTGGACTAGCGGGAGGAGTGGTAAAGAGACCCAGTACTTC. The chain is built from TRBV30 and TRBJ2-5; 11 bases map to TRBD2. This CDR3 contains 15 residues. The ends lost 4 bases at V and 3 bases at J; junction bases unmatched: 7. The germline gives CDR1 GTSNPN, CDR2 SVGIG (reference sequence).

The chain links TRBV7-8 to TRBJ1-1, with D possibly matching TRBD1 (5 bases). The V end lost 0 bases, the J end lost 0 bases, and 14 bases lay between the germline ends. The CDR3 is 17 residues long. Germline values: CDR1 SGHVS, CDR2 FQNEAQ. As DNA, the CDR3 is TGTGCCAGCAGCTTAGCAACAGTCGGGGGGGTGAACACTGAAGCTTTCTTT. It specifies CASSLATVGGVNTEAFF.

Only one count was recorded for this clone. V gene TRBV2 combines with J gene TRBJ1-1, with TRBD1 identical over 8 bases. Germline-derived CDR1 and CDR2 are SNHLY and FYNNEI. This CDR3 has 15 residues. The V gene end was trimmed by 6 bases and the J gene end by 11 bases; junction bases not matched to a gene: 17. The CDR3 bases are TGTGCCAGCAGCCTGGTACTCGGACAGGGAGCAGGCGCTTTCTTT. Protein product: CASSLVLGQGAGAFF.

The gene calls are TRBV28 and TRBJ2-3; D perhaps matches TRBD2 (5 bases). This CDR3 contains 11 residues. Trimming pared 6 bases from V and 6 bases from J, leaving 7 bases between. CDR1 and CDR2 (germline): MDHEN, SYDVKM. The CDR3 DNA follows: TGTGCCAGCAGGGGGAGCGATACGCAGTATTTT. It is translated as CASRGSDTQYF.

The CDR3 coding sequence is TGTGCCAGCAGCCTTACTCCGACAGGGGGGACTGAAGCTTTCTTT. It yields the protein CASSLTPTGGTEAFF. The chain combines TRBV3-1 (or the pseudogene TRBV3-2) with TRBJ1-1, with 9 nucleotides matching TRBD1. V shed 4 bases and J 5 bases; nucleotides not matched to a gene: 8. Germline V CDR1 and CDR2: LGHDT, YNNKEL (reference sequence). This CDR3 comprises 15 residues.

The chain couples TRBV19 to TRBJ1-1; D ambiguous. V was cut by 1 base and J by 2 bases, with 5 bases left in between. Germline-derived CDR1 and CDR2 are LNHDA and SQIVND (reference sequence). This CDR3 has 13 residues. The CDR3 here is CASSIVTNTEAFF. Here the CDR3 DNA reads TGTGCCAGTAGTATAGTGACAAACACTGAAGCTTTCTTT. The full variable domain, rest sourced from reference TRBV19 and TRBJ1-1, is DGGITQSPKYLFRKEGQNVTLSCEQNLNHDAMYWYRQDPGQGLRLIYYSQIVNDFQKGDIAEGYSVSREKKESFPLTVTSAQKNPTAFYLCASSIVTNTEAFFGQGTRLTVV.

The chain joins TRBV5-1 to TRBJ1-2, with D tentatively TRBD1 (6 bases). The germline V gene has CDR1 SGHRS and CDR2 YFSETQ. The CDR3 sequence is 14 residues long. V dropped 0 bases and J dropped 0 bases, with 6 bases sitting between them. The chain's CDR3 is CASSLGTANYGYTF. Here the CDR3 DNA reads TGCGCCAGCAGCTTGGGGACAGCTAACTATGGCTACACCTTC.

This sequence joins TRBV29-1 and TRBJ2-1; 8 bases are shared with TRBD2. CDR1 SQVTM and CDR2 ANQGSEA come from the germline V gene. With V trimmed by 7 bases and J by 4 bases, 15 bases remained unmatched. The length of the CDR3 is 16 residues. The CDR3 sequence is CSGMTERGFGYNEQFF. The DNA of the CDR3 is TGCAGCGGAATGACAGAGCGGGGGTTCGGTTACAATGAGCAGTTCTTC.

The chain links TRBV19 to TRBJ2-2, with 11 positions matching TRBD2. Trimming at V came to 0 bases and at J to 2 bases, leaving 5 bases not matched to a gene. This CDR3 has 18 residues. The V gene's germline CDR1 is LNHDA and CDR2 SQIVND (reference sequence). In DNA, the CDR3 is TGTGCCAGTAGTATAGATCGACGACTAGCGGGAAACACCGGGGAGCTGTTTTTT. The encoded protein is CASSIDRRLAGNTGELFF.

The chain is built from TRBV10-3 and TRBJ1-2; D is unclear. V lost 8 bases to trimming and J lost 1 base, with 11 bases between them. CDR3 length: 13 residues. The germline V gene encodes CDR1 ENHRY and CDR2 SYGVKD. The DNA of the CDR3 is TGTGCCATCTTGCGAAGCTTTAACTATGGCTACACCTTC. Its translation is CAILRSFNYGYTF.

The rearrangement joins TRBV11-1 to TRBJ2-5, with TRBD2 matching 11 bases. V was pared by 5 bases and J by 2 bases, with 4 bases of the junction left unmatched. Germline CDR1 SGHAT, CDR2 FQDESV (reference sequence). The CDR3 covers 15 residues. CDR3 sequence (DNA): TGTGCCAGCAGCCGACTAGCGGGACATCAAGAGACCCAGTACTTC. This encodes CASSRLAGHQETQYF.

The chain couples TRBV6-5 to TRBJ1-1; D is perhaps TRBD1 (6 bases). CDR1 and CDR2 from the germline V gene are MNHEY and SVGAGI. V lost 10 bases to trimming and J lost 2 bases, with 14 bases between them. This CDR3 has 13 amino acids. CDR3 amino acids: CATSRGGNTEAFF. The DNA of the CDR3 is TGTGCCACCTCGAGGGGGGGAAACACTGAAGCTTTCTTT.